The clone carrying this T cell receptor (beta chain) was found a few times. Its antigen is still unknown. Trimming removed 5 bases from V and 3 bases from J, with 8 bases in between. The CDR3 covers 13 residues. Around 0.5 ug RNA was reverse transcribed with alpha and beta constant-region primers. Alpha and beta chain libraries were made separately by chain-specific third strand synthesis with multiplexing indices. One primer pair amplified all rearrangements per chain; each cDNA got molecular barcodes. A 5' RACE adapter with a random hexamer and the SP2 primer site was joined to cDNA. TCRdb ran MiXCR on the 5' RACE reads and lists one entry per CDR3 protein. This sample has under 5,000 distinct CDR3 sequences, with roughly 5% found just once. The sample comes from a study of HIV-infected patients and healthy controls. Study-wide points: The authors saw processing only sixteen HIV-infected individuals as a major limitation on generality.

Antiretroviral therapy had run roughly three months, about 14 weeks, before follow-up blood collection. No cell fractionation was done, so the repertoire covers all unsorted peripheral blood T cells. The sequencing used blood, collected during antiretroviral therapy. The genes are TRBV12-3 or TRBV12-4 and TRBJ2-1; a weak D match, TRBD1 (5 bases). This TCR derives from an adult with HIV infection. The chain's CDR3 is CASSLTDYNEQFF. The CDR3 DNA follows: TGTGCCAGCAGTCTGACAGACTACAATGAGCAGTTCTTC.